These T cell receptor beta chains were read from a single sample in a study of T-cell memory formation after mild COVID-19. From the 5' RACE reads, TCRdb called clonotypes with MiXCR, one entry per CDR3 protein. The table lists tens of thousands of distinct CDR3 sequences, about 13% of them singletons. The sequencing sample was made of PBMCs or a T cell subset sorted from them (not recorded which). Receptor source: an adult woman who had mild COVID-19 (a few samples of this study predate the infection). Cell type and time point are not known. CDR3s include the opening cysteine and the closing phenylalanine or tryptophan. The order of the fields is J gene, V gene, clone size, D gene, CDR3 protein, CDR3 DNA. D genes are given only for firm matches. Only part of the rows carry a size: once, few, many, or a class if the clone is expanded.

TRBJ2-7,TRBV20-1,NA,TRBD1,CSARQGEDEQYF,TGCAGTGCCAGACAGGGGGAAGACGAGCAGTACTTC
TRBJ2-1,TRBV29-1,few,NA,CSVIRGTYNEQFF,TGCAGCGTTATCAGGGGTACCTACAATGAGCAGTTCTTC
TRBJ2-1,TRBV7-6,NA,NA,CASSEPGGQSGNEQFF,TGTGCCAGCAGCGAGCCGGGGGGACAATCAGGCAATGAGCAGTTCTTC
TRBJ2-1,TRBV5-1,few,TRBD2,CASSRYRDYELYNEQFF,TGCGCCAGCAGCAGGTACCGGGACTACGAACTGTACAATGAGCAGTTCTTC
TRBJ1-2,TRBV11-2,NA,NA,CASSLGGLGQGLTYGYTF,TGTGCCAGCAGCTTAGGGGGCCTGGGGCAGGGGCTTACCTATGGCTACACCTTC
TRBJ2-1,TRBV14,NA,TRBD2,CASSQRTSGRNNEQFF,TGTGCCAGCAGCCAGCGGACTAGCGGGAGAAACAATGAGCAGTTCTTC
TRBJ1-1,TRBV5-1,few,TRBD1,CASSWGDSLETEAFF,TGCGCCAGCAGCTGGGGGGACAGCTTGGAGACTGAAGCTTTCTTT
TRBJ2-7,TRBV7-6,few,NA,CASSLVSGTDPYEQYF,TGTGCCAGCAGCTTAGTTTCGGGAACAGACCCCTACGAGCAGTACTTC
TRBJ2-2,TRBV7-6,few,NA,CASSLGGGTNTGELFF,TGTGCCAGCAGCTTAGGAGGGGGAACGAACACCGGGGAGCTGTTTTTT
TRBJ2-7,TRBV7-9,NA,TRBD2,CASSLGLAEIYEQYF,TGTGCCAGCAGCTTGGGACTAGCGGAGATATACGAGCAGTACTTC